This entry is about one T cell receptor beta chain. The entry originates in a study of Graves' ophthalmopathy and Graves' hyperthyroidism. The germline gives CDR1 KGHDR, CDR2 SFDVKD. The CDR3 extends over 17 amino acids. V lost 5 bases and J 3 bases, leaving 19 bases between the germline ends. As the template, RNA transcripts were used to amplify TCR beta CDR3 regions. Second-round multiplex PCR came after a first-round RT-PCR that employed HTBI primers. TCRdb re-derived calls from the multiplex PCR reads in MiXCR, one entry per CDR3 protein. The sample holds some 47,000 distinct CDR3 sequences, roughly 52% seen once.

This rearrangement joins TRBV24-1 to TRBJ1-5; D might be TRBD1 (6 bases). The receptor was derived from an adult man with Graves' ophthalmopathy. Sequencing was done on a sample of peripheral blood. Here the CDR3 DNA reads TGTGCCACCAGTGCGGGGGCTGGGATTGGGAACAATCAGCCCCAGCATTTT. It specifies CATSAGAGIGNNQPQHF.